Each of the 6 T cell receptor beta chains below was sequenced from the same sample in a study of T cells after somatic rescue of genetic block. Libraries were prepared by immunoSEQ multiplex PCR; TCRdb keeps only in-frame clonotypes and omits some of them. The sample has about 10,000 clones, just under 75% seen once. Sequenced input: peripheral blood mononuclear cells (PBMCs). These receptors were collected from a boy younger than 18.

This clone was seen more than once but under ten times. The chain joins TRBV7-2 to TRBJ1-5; D not resolved. Trimming took off 2 bases at V and 3 bases at J, with 5 bases between the two ends. CDR1 and CDR2 from the germline V gene are SGHTA and FQGNSA. The CDR3 is made up of 13 amino acids. Here the CDR3 reads CASSLWDNQPQHF. DNA of the CDR3: TGTGCCAGCAGCTTATGGGACAATCAGCCCCAGCATTTT.

CDR3 residues: CATRTPPYEQYF. CDR3 DNA: TGTGCCACCAGGACTCCTCCCTACGAGCAGTACTTC. The V and J genes are TRBV10-3 and TRBJ2-5, with a possible D match to TRBD2 (5 bases). The end of the DNA aligns better with TRBJ2-7, so the J call may be wrong. Germline-derived CDR1 and CDR2 are ENHRY and SYGVKD. The CDR3 has 12 amino acids.

The chain combines TRBV5-1 with TRBJ2-7; D gene ambiguous. CDR3 length equals 12 residues. V lost 0 bases and J 4 bases, leaving 5 bases between the germline ends. The V gene's germline CDR1 is SGHRS and CDR2 YFSETQ. CDR3 DNA: TGCGCCAGCAGCTTGGTCCCTTACGAGCAGTACTTC. This encodes CASSLVPYEQYF.

This clone has just a few counts. V usage is TRBV7-3 and J usage is TRBJ2-1; TRBD2 aligns across 11 bases. This CDR3 region has 17 residues. After removal of 5 bases from V and 4 bases from J, the junction contained 10 bases not matched to a gene. The germline V gene has CDR1 SGHTA and CDR2 FQGTGA. The CDR3 reads CASSPLLAGAGYNEQFF. The CDR3 nucleotides read TGTGCCAGCAGCCCCTTACTAGCGGGGGCTGGGTACAATGAGCAGTTCTTC.

The chain joins TRBV19 to TRBJ1-5, with 7 bases aligning to TRBD1. V gave up 4 bases and J gave up 9 bases; unmatched junction bases: 9. The CDR3 sequence is 14 residues long. The germline CDR1 and CDR2 sequences are LNHDA and SQIVND (reference sequence). CDR3 sequence (DNA): TGTGCCAGTAGTAATCGGGAGGGGACAGTGCCCCAGCATTTT. Encoded protein: CASSNREGTVPQHF.

The chain combines TRBV18 with TRBJ2-7, with 9 bases lining up with TRBD2. Germline CDR1 is KGHSH and CDR2 is LQKENI. The CDR3 has 15 amino acids. Trimming cost V 0 bases and J 4 bases; bases outside gene matches: 4. The DNA of the CDR3 is TGTGCCAGCTCACCACCGTCTAGCGGGACATACGAGCAGTACTTC. Its translation: CASSPPSSGTYEQYF.